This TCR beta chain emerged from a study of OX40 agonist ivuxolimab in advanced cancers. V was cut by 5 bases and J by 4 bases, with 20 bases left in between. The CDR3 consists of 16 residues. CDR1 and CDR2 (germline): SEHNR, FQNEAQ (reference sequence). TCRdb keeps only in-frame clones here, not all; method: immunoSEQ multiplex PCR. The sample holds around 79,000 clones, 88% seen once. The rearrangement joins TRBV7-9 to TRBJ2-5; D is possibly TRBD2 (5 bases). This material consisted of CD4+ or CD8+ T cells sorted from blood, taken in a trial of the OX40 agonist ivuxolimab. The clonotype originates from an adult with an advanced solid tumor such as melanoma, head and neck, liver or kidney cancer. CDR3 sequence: CASSPSALGNRETQYF. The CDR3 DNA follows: TGTGCCAGCAGCCCAAGCGCCCTCGGGAATCGAGAGACCCAGTACTTC.